One and the same sample provided the 25 T cell receptor beta chains below, sequenced in a study of cytomegalovirus exposure and HLA in healthy donors. Primers: 60 Vbeta forward and 13 Jbeta reverse. Assay used: immunoSEQ multiplex PCR; TCRdb lists only in-frame clones, some missing. The data hold about 140,000 clones, with over 75% observed a single time. Material: PBMCs. These receptors were obtained from a woman between 40 and 50 years old in good health and CMV-seronegative.

V usage is TRBV5-6 and J usage is TRBJ2-5, with a possible D match to TRBD1 (5 bases). Trimming stripped 2 bases from V and 11 bases from J, with 16 bases between. The CDR3 runs to 13 residues. The germline CDR1 and CDR2 sequences are SGHDT and YYEEEE. CDR3 region: CASSFTGVVEQYF. DNA for the CDR3: TGTGCCAGCAGCTTCACAGGTGTAGTGGAGCAGTACTTC.

This sequence joins TRBV7-2 and TRBJ2-5; D gene ambiguous. CDR3 length: 13 amino acids. Trimming cost V 1 base and J 3 bases, with 6 bases left between them. CDR1 SGHTA and CDR2 FQGNSA come from the germline V gene. The CDR3 sequence is CASSLGPEETQYF. In DNA, the CDR3 is TGTGCCAGCAGCTTAGGTCCGGAAGAGACCCAGTACTTC.

The gene calls are TRBV7-8 and TRBJ2-7; TRBD1 agrees at 9 bases. The germline gives CDR1 SGHVS, CDR2 FQNEAQ. The CDR3 extends over 15 amino acids. Trimming at V came to 5 bases and at J to 3 bases, leaving 8 bases not matched to a gene. CDR3 region: CASSPHRGRIYEQYF. CDR3 DNA: TGTGCCAGCAGCCCACACAGGGGGCGAATCTACGAGCAGTACTTC.

The chain links TRBV5-1 to TRBJ2-1; 8 nucleotides line up with TRBD2. Germline V gene lookup returns CDR1 SGHRS and CDR2 YFSETQ. Germline trimming cut 0 bases from V and 4 bases from J; bases unmatched to any gene: 6. The CDR3 spans 16 residues. Written as DNA, the CDR3 is TGCGCCAGCAGCTTGGATGGTAGCGGGGTTTACAATGAGCAGTTCTTC. Translation gives CASSLDGSGVYNEQFF.

This chain connects TRBV5-1 to TRBJ1-1; the D is unclear. The CDR3 spans 13 residues. From germline, CDR1 is SGHRS and CDR2 YFSETQ. Trimming took off 4 bases at V and 4 bases at J, with 11 bases between the two ends. The CDR3 region is CASSVAGSTEAFF. CDR3 nucleotide sequence: TGCGCCAGCAGCGTGGCAGGATCCACTGAAGCTTTCTTT.

This clone was found a few times. This chain joins TRBV27 and TRBJ2-7; 7 bases match TRBD2. This CDR3 is 14 amino acids long. V was clipped by 6 bases and J by 0 bases; unmatched bases: 5. Germline CDR1 and CDR2: MNHEY and SMNVEV (reference sequence). The CDR3 reads CASSPWGGSYEQYF. The CDR3 nucleotides are TGTGCCAGCAGCCCTTGGGGGGGCTCCTACGAGCAGTACTTC.

The CDR3 loop reads CASSQENSRNEQFF. As DNA, the CDR3 is TGTGCCAGCAGCCAAGAAAACAGCCGAAATGAGCAGTTCTTC. The V gene is TRBV4-2, the J gene TRBJ2-1; D unresolved. V gave up 0 bases and J gave up 7 bases, with 10 bases separating them. This CDR3 spans 14 amino acids. Germline assignment: CDR1 LGHNA and CDR2 YNFKEQ.

The genes are TRBV5-1 and TRBJ2-2, with D maybe TRBD2 (5 bases). The V and J ends lost 0 bases and 7 bases respectively, with 13 bases between them. The CDR3 is 15 residues long. Germline CDR1 is SGHRS and CDR2 is YFSETQ. The chain's CDR3 is CASSLANPRGGELFF. The CDR3 bases are TGCGCCAGCAGCTTGGCCAATCCTCGGGGCGGGGAGCTGTTTTTT.

V gene TRBV6-1 combines with J gene TRBJ1-3, with D possibly matching TRBD1 (6 bases). The CDR3 runs to 14 residues. CDR1 and CDR2 (germline): MNHNS, SASEGT. V was clipped by 6 bases and J by 2 bases, with 11 bases between them. As DNA, the CDR3 is TGTGCCAGCAGCGACAGGTATCCTGGAAACACCATATATTTT. This translates into CASSDRYPGNTIYF.

The chain employs TRBV7-9 and TRBJ2-2, with 13 positions matching TRBD2. V trimming: 4 bases; J trimming: 6 bases; junction bases outside the gene matches: 5. CDR1 is SEHNR, CDR2 FQNEAQ, per germline (reference sequence). This CDR3 spans 16 amino acids. DNA for the CDR3: TGTGCCAGCAGCTCCAGGACTAGCGGGGGCCCCGGGGAGCTGTTTTTT. This sequence encodes CASSSRTSGGPGELFF.

V is TRBV7-7 and J is TRBJ2-5; possibly TRBD2 for D (5 bases). The CDR3 runs 13 residues. Trimming took off 3 bases at V and 2 bases at J, with 7 bases between the two ends. CDR1 and CDR2 (germline): SSHAT, FNYEAQ (reference sequence). The CDR3 here is CASSFSEQETQYF. The CDR3 DNA is TGTGCCAGCAGCTTTAGCGAACAAGAGACCCAGTACTTC.

In its sample, this clone was seen once. V is TRBV5-4 and J is TRBJ2-2; D may be TRBD2 (5 bases). Germline CDR1 SGHNT, CDR2 YYREEE (reference sequence). CDR3 length: 15 residues. V was pared by 4 bases and J by 0 bases, with 10 bases between. The CDR3 loop is CASSMRVSNTGELFF. The CDR3 coding sequence is TGTGCCAGCAGCATGCGGGTCTCGAACACCGGGGAGCTGTTTTTT. The variable domain in full, completed from reference TRBV5-4 and TRBJ2-2, reads ETGVTQSPTHLIKTRGQQVTLRCSSQSGHNTVSWYQQALGQGPQFIFQYYREEENGRGNFPPRFSGLQFPNYSSELNVNALELDDSALYLCASSMRVSNTGELFFGEGSRLTVL.

As for this clone: A read error may produce the germline difference seen at one junction end. J is TRBJ2-3 and V is TRBV2, with D possibly TRBD2 on 6 matching bases. Per the germline V gene, CDR1 is SNHLY and CDR2 is FYNNEI. This CDR3 spans 15 amino acids. The CDR3 region is CASIEWLASKLAQYF. The CDR3 DNA is TGTGCCAGCATTGAATGGCTAGCGTCGAAACTGGCGCAGTATTTT.

The rearrangement links TRBV7-9 to TRBJ1-2, with TRBD1 matching over 8 bases. V gave up 7 bases and J gave up 3 bases; unmatched junction bases: 13. This CDR3 is built from 16 residues. The germline V gene has CDR1 SEHNR and CDR2 FQNEAQ (reference sequence). CDR3 sequence: CASTPGDPGQDYGYTF. As DNA, the CDR3 is TGTGCCAGCACCCCCGGGGACCCGGGACAGGACTATGGCTACACCTTC.

The chain couples TRBV5-4 to TRBJ2-7; D is unclear. The CDR3 consists of 14 residues. Germline V CDR1 and CDR2: SGHNT, YYREEE (reference sequence). Trimming removed 0 bases from V and 3 bases from J, with 10 bases in between. The CDR3 DNA sequence: TGTGCCAGCAGCTTGGGTGAGAACGGCTACGAGCAGTACTTC. This encodes CASSLGENGYEQYF.

The chain recombines TRBV18 with TRBJ2-7; D is perhaps TRBD1 (5 bases). V lost 6 bases, J lost 0 bases, and 12 bases lay in between. This CDR3 has 14 residues. The V gene's germline CDR1 is KGHSH and CDR2 LQKENI. The CDR3 nucleotides are TGTGCCAGCTCGGCCAGGGCCAGCTCCTACGAGCAGTACTTC. Protein product: CASSARASSYEQYF.

This chain links TRBV30 with TRBJ1-2; D may be TRBD1 (5 bases). This CDR3 comprises 16 residues. V was trimmed by 0 bases and J by 4 bases, leaving 18 bases between them. Germline-derived CDR1 and CDR2 are GTSNPN and SVGIG (reference sequence). The CDR3 coding sequence is TGTGCCTGGAGTGTACTTCAGGGCAAAATAACCTATGGCTACACCTTC. Amino acid sequence: CAWSVLQGKITYGYTF.

This rearrangement joins TRBV30 to TRBJ1-4; 7 bases fit TRBD1. The CDR3 has 15 amino acids. CDR1 and CDR2 from the germline V gene are GTSNPN and SVGIG (reference sequence). V lost 1 base, J lost 8 bases, and 10 bases stayed unmatched. The CDR3, as DNA: TGTGCCTGGAGTGATTTTAAGGGGGCCGGGGAAAAACTGTTTTTT. This translates into CAWSDFKGAGEKLFF.

A note on this clone: Different DNA sequences within this sample yield the same CDR3. The chain carries TRBV6-5 and TRBJ2-1; 14 bases match TRBD2. The V gene end was trimmed by 2 bases and the J gene end by 7 bases; junction bases not matched to a gene: 4. CDR3 length equals 16 residues. Germline V lookup: CDR1 MNHEY, CDR2 SVGAGI. The DNA for the CDR3 is TGTGCCAGCAGTTACCCTGGGACTAGCGGGAGAAATGAGCAGTTCTTC. Its translation is CASSYPGTSGRNEQFF.

The chain employs TRBV6-5 and TRBJ2-5; unclear D gene. The J call may be wrong; the DNA end is better matched by TRBJ2-7. The CDR3 is made up of 14 amino acids. CDR1 is MNHEY and CDR2 is SVGAGI in the germline V gene. DNA for the CDR3: TGTGCCAGCAGTTACTCCAGTCCGGACTACGAGCAGTACTTC. Residues: CASSYSSPDYEQYF.

This clone was observed a single time. A read error may produce the germline difference seen at one junction end. The chain employs TRBV7-9 and TRBJ1-3; D uncertain. CDR1 is SEHNR and CDR2 is FQNEAQ in the germline V gene (reference sequence). The CDR3 runs to 13 residues. The CDR3, as DNA: TGTTCCAGCAGTCTCACCTCAGAAAACACCATATATTTT. This sequence encodes CSSSLTSENTIYF.

The chain links TRBV27 to TRBJ2-6; D unresolved. Germline V gene sequence: CDR1 MNHEY, CDR2 SMNVEV (reference sequence). V dropped 6 bases and J dropped 0 bases, with 9 bases sitting between them. The CDR3 covers 15 residues. The CDR3 reads CASSQVSSGANVLTF. The DNA of the CDR3 is TGTGCCAGCAGCCAGGTGAGCTCTGGGGCCAACGTCCTGACTTTC.

The V call is TRBV30, the J call TRBJ2-3, with D unresolved. The CDR3 contains 14 residues. Germline V gives CDR1 GTSNPN, CDR2 SVGIG (reference sequence). Deletions cut 1 base from V and 0 bases from J, with 8 bases between. DNA of the CDR3: TGTGCCTGGAGTGGCAGTTCTAGCACAGATACGCAGTATTTT. Amino acid sequence: CAWSGSSSTDTQYF.

This chain links TRBV19 with TRBJ2-7, with D maybe TRBD1 (6 bases). Trimming removed 3 bases at V and 2 bases at J, with 14 bases between. This CDR3 region has 15 residues. Germline-derived CDR1 and CDR2 are LNHDA and SQIVND (reference sequence). The CDR3 here is CASSIAPPGAYEQYF. CDR3 nucleotide sequence: TGTGCCAGTAGTATCGCGCCCCCAGGGGCCTACGAGCAGTACTTC.

The gene calls are TRBV10-3 and TRBJ1-2; 8 positions match TRBD1. V shed 7 bases and J 6 bases; nucleotides not matched to a gene: 10. Germline V gene data show CDR1 as ENHRY and CDR2 as SYGVKD. CDR3 length: 14 amino acids. This chain's CDR3 is CAINLEQGADGYTF. CDR3 coding DNA: TGTGCCATCAATTTAGAGCAGGGGGCGGATGGCTACACCTTC.